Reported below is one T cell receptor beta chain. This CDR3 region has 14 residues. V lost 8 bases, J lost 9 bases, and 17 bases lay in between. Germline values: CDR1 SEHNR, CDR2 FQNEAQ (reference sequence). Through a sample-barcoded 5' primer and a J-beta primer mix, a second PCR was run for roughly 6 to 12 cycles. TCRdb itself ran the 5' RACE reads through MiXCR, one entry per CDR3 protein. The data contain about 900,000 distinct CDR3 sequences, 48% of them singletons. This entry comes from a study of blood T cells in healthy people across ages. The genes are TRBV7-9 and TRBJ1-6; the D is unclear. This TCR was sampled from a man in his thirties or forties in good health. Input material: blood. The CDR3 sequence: CASGERVGISPLHF. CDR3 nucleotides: TGTGCCAGCGGCGAACGGGTGGGGATTTCACCCCTCCACTTT.